Below, 7 T cell receptor beta chains from the same sample are listed, as sequenced in a study of T cells in Graves' hyperthyroidism and ophthalmopathy. TCR beta CDR3 sequences were amplified from RNA transcripts. The study used the HTBI primer set for a first-round RT-PCR of the TCR CDR3. MiXCR, applied by TCRdb to the multiplex PCR reads, yields one record per CDR3 protein. The data show 20,000 to 30,000 distinct CDR3 sequences, under 55% seen once. The sequencing sample was made of blood. Receptor source: a woman aged 25-40 years with Graves' hyperthyroidism.

J is TRBJ1-2 and V is TRBV11-3, with 7 positions matching TRBD1. V dropped 5 bases and J dropped 8; count of bases not matched to a gene: 8. The CDR3 loop spans 13 amino acids. Germline-derived CDR1 and CDR2 are SGHNT and YENEEA. This CDR3 reads CASSPGQTQGYTF. The CDR3, as DNA: TGTGCCAGCAGCCCGGGACAGACTCAAGGCTACACCTTC.

To note about this clonotype: The junction departs from the called germline gene at one end, perhaps through a read error. V is TRBV20-1 and J is TRBJ2-6, with 7 nucleotides matching TRBD2. This CDR3 has 12 residues. Germline CDR1 is DFQATT and CDR2 is SNEGSKA (reference sequence). The DNA of the CDR3 is TGCAGTGCTAGAGATCATCGGGGGGTGTATGCTTTC. The encoded protein is CSARDHRGVYAF.

This clonotype was seen ten or more times. This rearrangement joins TRBV7-9 to TRBJ2-1; tentatively, D is TRBD2 (6 bases). The V gene lost 7 bases and the J gene lost 4 bases, with 14 bases spanning the gap. The germline V gene has CDR1 SEHNR and CDR2 FQNEAQ (reference sequence). The length of the CDR3 is 14 residues. This CDR3 reads CASTYSGDYNEQFF. Written as DNA, the CDR3 is TGTGCCAGCACTTATAGCGGAGATTACAATGAGCAGTTCTTC.

CDR3 coding DNA: TGTGCCAGTAATCCGGCGGGCGTTCAAGAGACCCAGTACTTC. Translation gives CASNPAGVQETQYF. The rearrangement uses TRBV19 and TRBJ2-5; D is possibly TRBD2 (5 bases). With 7 bases removed from V and 2 bases from J, the gap between germline ends came to 14 bases. This CDR3 is built from 14 residues. Per germline, CDR1 LNHDA and CDR2 SQIVND (reference sequence).

The chain combines TRBV7-2 with TRBJ1-2; D not resolved. The CDR3 totals 13 residues. V shed 5 bases and J shed 7 bases, with 14 bases lying between them. Germline V CDR1 and CDR2: SGHTA, FQGNSA. The CDR3 bases are TGTGCCAGCAGCCAGACGGTTCGGGGTGGCTACACCTTC. It codes for CASSQTVRGGYTF.

At least ten counts were recorded for this clonotype. The V and J genes are TRBV6-1 and TRBJ2-3; the D is unclear. V was trimmed by 5 bases and J by 6 bases, leaving 3 bases between them. CDR3 length: 10 residues. Germline V lookup: CDR1 MNHNS, CDR2 SASEGT. The CDR3 protein is CASSPDTQYF. As DNA, the CDR3 is TGTGCCAGCAGTCCGGATACGCAGTATTTT.

Points on this clonotype: The CDR3 ends on some other residue instead of the conserved phenylalanine or tryptophan, so this is likely a read error. The chain is built from TRBV12-3 or TRBV12-4 and TRBJ1-1; D unclear. This CDR3 comprises 15 residues. CDR3 nucleotides: TGTGCCAGCAGTTTATCGCGTGGCTTTAACACTGATGCTTTCTTG. Translation gives CASSLSRGFNTDAFL.